The 19 T cell receptor beta chains listed next were all sequenced from one sample in a study of vaccination and CD4 T cells after COVID-19. Stated treatment: approximately nine-day PBMC culture with coronavirus spike peptide pools or control peptides (ViraFEST assay). Their cognate antigens are unknown. Sequencing of cultured CD4+ T cell DNA used the Oncomine TCR Beta short-read assay. MiXCR, applied by TCRdb to the PCR reads, yields one record per CDR3 protein. Seen here are 11,000 to 15,000 distinct CDR3 sequences, around 40% observed once, and the top ten hold roughly 14%. Specimen: CD4+ T cells from blood, cultured in vitro. The receptors derive from a human donor who had recovered from COVID-19.

The chain joins TRBV11-2 to TRBJ1-3; D ambiguous. CDR3 length: 12 amino acids. Trimming cost V 5 bases and J 9 bases, with 11 bases left between them. Germline V lookup: CDR1 SGHAT, CDR2 FQNNGV. CDR3 loop: CASSPWKGTIYF. CDR3 coding DNA: TGTGCCAGCAGCCCGTGGAAAGGCACCATATATTTT.

This clonotype was counted only a few times. The chain links TRBV6-1 to TRBJ1-1, with unresolved D. Germline V gene sequence: CDR1 MNHNS, CDR2 SASEGT. The CDR3 runs to 13 residues. V lost 7 bases and J 1 base, leaving 10 bases between the germline ends. CDR3 protein: CASTQRTNTEAFF. The DNA for the CDR3 is TGTGCCAGCACCCAGAGGACGAACACTGAAGCTTTCTTT.

A remark on this clonotype: At one end the junction does not follow the germline gene, possibly because of a read error. The CDR3 coding sequence is TGTACCAGCAGGCGGACAGGGGCGGACACCGGGGAGCTGTTTTTT. Protein sequence: CTSRRTGADTGELFF. V is TRBV7-9 and J is TRBJ2-2; 9 bases align to TRBD1. Germline CDR1 and CDR2: SEHNR and FQNEAQ (reference sequence). The CDR3 has 15 amino acids.

The genes are TRBV30 and TRBJ1-2; possible D gene TRBD1, 5 bases. The CDR3 is 12 amino acids. Between the trimmed V and J ends, which lost 0 bases and 10 bases, there was a span of 12 bases. Germline CDR1 GTSNPN, CDR2 SVGIG (reference sequence). In DNA, the CDR3 is TGTGCCTGGAGTGTACCAGGGTTCGCCTACACCTTC. Residues: CAWSVPGFAYTF.

The V gene is TRBV11-3, the J gene TRBJ1-2, with TRBD1 as a possible D gene (5 bases). CDR1 SGHNT and CDR2 YENEEA come from the germline V gene. This CDR3 is 14 amino acids long. V dropped 8 bases and J dropped 4 bases, with 17 bases sitting between them. The CDR3 region is CASGLLGGTYGYTF. CDR3 sequence (DNA): TGTGCCAGCGGCCTACTGGGGGGGACCTATGGCTACACCTTC.

The count of this clonotype is one. The chain combines TRBV4-2 with TRBJ2-2; 8 bases are shared with TRBD2. V lost 1 base to trimming and J lost 0 bases; unmatched junction nucleotides: 10. In germline, CDR1 is LGHNA, CDR2 YNFKEQ. CDR3 length: 19 amino acids. CDR3 sequence reads: CASSQVELAVEANTGELFF. CDR3 bases: TGTGCCAGCAGCCAAGTCGAACTAGCGGTTGAAGCGAACACCGGGGAGCTGTTTTTT.

The CDR3 bases are TGTGCCAGCAGTTTATTGGGTGTGAGTGGCTACACCTTC. Translated: CASSLLGVSGYTF. This chain uses TRBV12-3 or TRBV12-4 with TRBJ1-2; D remains unclear. CDR3 length: 13 residues. Deletions cut 2 bases from V and 7 bases from J, with 11 bases between.

This sequence joins TRBV12-3 or TRBV12-4 and TRBJ2-5, with D perhaps TRBD2 (5 bases). V shed 7 bases and J shed 1 base, with 16 bases lying between them. The length of the CDR3 is 15 residues. In nucleotides, the CDR3 is TGTGCCAGCACCTCGAGTGTGGGGAGCCAAGAGACCCAGTACTTC. Amino acids: CASTSSVGSQETQYF.

V and J are TRBV7-9 and TRBJ2-1, with a weak D call TRBD2 (5 bases). Germline V lookup: CDR1 SEHNR, CDR2 FQNEAQ (reference sequence). This CDR3 contains 13 residues. The ends were cut back, 1 base at V and 7 bases at J, with 8 bases in the middle. As DNA, the CDR3 is TGTGCCAGCAGCTTAGTCGGGGATAATGAGCAGTTCTTC. Its protein is CASSLVGDNEQFF.

J is TRBJ1-4 and V is TRBV18; possible D gene TRBD1, 5 bases. Trimming stripped 3 bases from V and 3 bases from J, with 11 bases between. Germline lookup yields CDR1 KGHSH and CDR2 LQKENI. The CDR3 has 15 amino acids. As DNA, the CDR3 is TGTGCCAGCTCACCTGATAGACAGTCTAATGAAAAACTGTTTTTT. Protein product: CASSPDRQSNEKLFF.

In its sample, this clonotype was seen a few times. The chain links TRBV7-2 to TRBJ2-5, with no clear D. V was cut by 5 bases and J by 0 bases, with 13 bases left in between. Germline CDR1 is SGHTA and CDR2 is FQGNSA. The CDR3 is made up of 15 amino acids. The CDR3 region has the DNA TGTGCCAGCAGCATTCACGCCCCGTACCAAGAGACCCAGTACTTC. Its protein product is CASSIHAPYQETQYF.

Comment on this clonotype: At one boundary the junction diverges from the germline segment, which might be a read error. This sequence joins TRBV2 and TRBJ1-6; 8 bases are a match to TRBD1. The CDR3 runs to 14 residues. Per the germline V gene, CDR1 is SNHLY and CDR2 is FYNNEI. This chain's CDR3 is CVSSGQGVGSPLHF. The CDR3 DNA reads TGTGTCAGCAGCGGACAGGGTGTGGGTTCACCCCTCCACTTT.

As for this clonotype: Compared with germline, one end of the junction differs, possibly owing to a read error. The rearrangement uses TRBV2 and TRBJ1-1; perhaps TRBD1 as D (6 bases). Germline V gene lookup returns CDR1 SNHLY and CDR2 FYNNEI. This CDR3 contains 13 residues. The CDR3 here is CVSSEQGNTEAFF. CDR3 nucleotide sequence: TGTGTCAGCAGTGAACAGGGGAACACTGAAGCTTTCTTT. Full variable domain (outside the CDR3, taken from reference TRBV2 and TRBJ1-1): EPEVTQTPSHQVTQMGQEVILRCVPISNHLYFYWYRQILGQKVEFLVSFYNNEISEKSEIFDDQFSVERPDGSNFTLKIRSTKLEDSAMYFCVSSEQGNTEAFFGQGTRLTVV.

The genes are TRBV4-1 and TRBJ2-5; 14 bases map to TRBD2. Germline loops: CDR1 MGHRA, CDR2 YSYEKL. This CDR3 is built from 15 residues. V dropped 4 bases and J dropped 5; count of bases not matched to a gene: 3. For the CDR3, the DNA is TGCGCCAGCAGCCGACTAGCGGGGGGGTGGGAGACCCAGTACTTC. Its translation is CASSRLAGGWETQYF.

This chain joins TRBV7-2 and TRBJ1-1; no firm D call. The V gene lost 1 base and the J gene lost 4 bases, with 10 bases spanning the gap. The CDR3 runs 14 residues. The germline CDR1 and CDR2 sequences are SGHTA and FQGNSA. The CDR3 loop reads CASSLVGWGTEAFF. CDR3 nucleotides: TGTGCCAGCAGCTTAGTGGGGTGGGGCACTGAAGCTTTCTTT.

V usage is TRBV4-1 and J usage is TRBJ1-2; D not resolved. Germline assignment: CDR1 MGHRA and CDR2 YSYEKL. Trimming stripped 3 bases from V and 6 bases from J, with 8 bases between. This CDR3 comprises 12 residues. This CDR3 reads CASSHTFHGYTF. The CDR3 DNA reads TGCGCCAGCAGCCACACCTTCCATGGCTACACCTTC.

The V call is TRBV6-1, the J call TRBJ1-2, with unresolved D. CDR3 length equals 12 residues. The germline V and J ends were trimmed by 7 bases and 6 bases, with 12 bases remaining between them. Germline CDR1 reads MNHNS; CDR2 reads SASEGT. The CDR3 bases are TGTGCCAGCACGGGCAGGCGAGATGGCTACACCTTC. This codes for CASTGRRDGYTF.

This clonotype was recorded a few times. Written as DNA, the CDR3 is TGTGCCAGCAGCTTGTTCGGTTCACCCCTCCACTTT. This codes for CASSLFGSPLHF. This chain connects TRBV5-4 to TRBJ1-6; D is unclear. The CDR3 is 12 amino acids. Trimming took off 1 base at V and 9 bases at J, with 5 bases between the two ends. Germline V gene data show CDR1 as SGHNT and CDR2 as YYREEE (reference sequence).

Only a few counts were recorded for this clonotype. The chain has TRBV2 and TRBJ2-5; D gene unclear. The CDR3 contains 13 residues. Germline V gives CDR1 SNHLY, CDR2 FYNNEI. V was pared by 4 bases and J by 5 bases, with 11 bases between. CDR3 loop: CASSGQGFETQYF. In DNA form, the CDR3 reads TGTGCCAGCAGTGGTCAAGGTTTTGAGACCCAGTACTTC.